The 8 T cell receptor beta chains given below trace back to one sample, sequenced in a study of T cells in Graves' hyperthyroidism and ophthalmopathy. TCR beta CDR3 regions were amplified from RNA transcripts. When the TCR CDR3 underwent first-round RT-PCR, the HTBI primer set was used. TCRdb re-derived calls from the multiplex PCR reads in MiXCR, one entry per CDR3 protein. Here the sample spans about 380,000 distinct CDR3 sequences, approximately 13% being singletons. What was sequenced was blood. The receptors derive from a man younger than 45 with Graves' hyperthyroidism that later progressed to Graves' ophthalmopathy.

This clonotype was recorded at least ten times. The chain combines TRBV10-3 with TRBJ1-5; 7 bases fit TRBD1. The CDR3 spans 13 residues. V lost 10 bases, J lost 5 bases, and 8 bases stayed unmatched. CDR1 is ENHRY and CDR2 is SYGVKD in the germline V gene. CDR3: CATRQGPDQPQHF. CDR3 nucleotides: TGTGCCACCCGACAGGGTCCTGATCAGCCCCAGCATTTT.

The V and J genes are TRBV20-1 and TRBJ2-3; D tentatively fits TRBD1 or TRBD2 (5 bases each). From germline, CDR1 is DFQATT and CDR2 SNEGSKA (reference sequence). The CDR3 contains 16 residues. V lost 0 bases and J lost 1, with 14 bases in between. For the CDR3, the DNA is TGCAGTGCTAGAGATCAGACGGGGCGGGGCACAGATACGCAGTATTTT. Translation gives CSARDQTGRGTDTQYF.

V and J are TRBV5-6 and TRBJ1-1; D is uncertain. This CDR3 spans 12 amino acids. Trimming shortened V by 3 bases and J by 8 bases, and 11 bases separated the two germline ends. Germline V gives CDR1 SGHDT, CDR2 YYEEEE. This CDR3 reads CASSYSGREAFF. The DNA for the CDR3 is TGTGCCAGCAGCTACTCGGGGAGAGAAGCTTTCTTT.

The chain couples TRBV5-1 to TRBJ2-5; D call uncertain. The CDR3 is 15 residues long. Germline values: CDR1 SGHRS, CDR2 YFSETQ. Deletions cut 4 bases from V and 7 bases from J, with 20 bases between. The CDR3 is CASSLGGSSEGTQYF. CDR3 in DNA: TGCGCCAGCAGCCTAGGCGGCAGTTCGGAAGGGACCCAGTACTTC.

Only a few counts were recorded for this clonotype. V and J are TRBV13 and TRBJ2-7, with 8 bases fitting TRBD2. Per germline, CDR1 PRHDT and CDR2 FYEKMQ (reference sequence). The trim removed 5 bases at V and 1 base at J, leaving 4 bases unmatched. The CDR3 is 14 residues long. The chain's CDR3 is CASSHGTRSYEQYF. The CDR3 bases are TGTGCCAGCAGCCACGGGACTAGGTCCTACGAGCAGTACTTC.

This clonotype was found a few times. The CDR3 DNA reads as TGTGCCAGCAGTGAATCCGGCTATGGCTACACCTTC. Protein product: CASSESGYGYTF. The chain employs TRBV6-1 and TRBJ1-2, with D unclear. The CDR3 runs to 12 residues. V lost 2 bases to trimming and J lost 4 bases, with 5 bases between them. Germline CDR1 reads MNHNS; CDR2 reads SASEGT.

As for this clonotype: The junction does not match germline at one end; this may be a read error. This chain connects TRBV29-1 to TRBJ2-7; 7 bases match TRBD1. CDR1 SQVTM and CDR2 ANQGSEA come from the germline V gene. The CDR3 extends over 14 amino acids. The CDR3 DNA sequence: TGCAGCGTTCAGGGCAGGGGGAGCTCCTACGAGCAGTGCTTC. Encoded protein: CSVQGRGSSYEQCF.

This clonotype was recorded at least ten times. CDR3 sequence reads: CASSSHGTSGGAHKNIQYF. CDR3 sequence (DNA): TGTGCCAGCAGCTCACATGGGACTAGCGGGGGGGCCCACAAAAACATTCAGTACTTC. V usage is TRBV7-2 and J usage is TRBJ2-4; 16 positions match TRBD2. The CDR3 is 19 amino acids. Germline V gene lookup returns CDR1 SGHTA and CDR2 FQGNSA. The J segment lost 3 bases and the V segment lost 4 bases, leaving 9 bases of the junction unmatched.